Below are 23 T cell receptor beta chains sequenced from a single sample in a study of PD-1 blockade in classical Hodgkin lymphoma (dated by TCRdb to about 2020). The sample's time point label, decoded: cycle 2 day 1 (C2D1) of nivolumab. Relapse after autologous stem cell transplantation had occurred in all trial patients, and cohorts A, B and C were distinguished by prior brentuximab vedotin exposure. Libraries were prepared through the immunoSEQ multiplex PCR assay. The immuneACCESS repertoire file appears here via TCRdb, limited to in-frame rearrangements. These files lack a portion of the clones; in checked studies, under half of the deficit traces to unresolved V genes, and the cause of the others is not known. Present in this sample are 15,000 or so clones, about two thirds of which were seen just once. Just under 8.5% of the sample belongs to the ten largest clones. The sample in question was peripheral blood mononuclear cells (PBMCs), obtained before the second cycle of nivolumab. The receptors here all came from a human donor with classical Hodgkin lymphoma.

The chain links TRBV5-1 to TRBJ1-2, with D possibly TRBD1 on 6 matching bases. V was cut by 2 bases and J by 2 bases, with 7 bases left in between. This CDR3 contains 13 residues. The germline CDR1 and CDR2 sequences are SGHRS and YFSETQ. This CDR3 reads CASSLQGNYGYTF. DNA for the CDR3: TGCGCCAGCAGCTTACAGGGAAACTATGGCTACACCTTC.

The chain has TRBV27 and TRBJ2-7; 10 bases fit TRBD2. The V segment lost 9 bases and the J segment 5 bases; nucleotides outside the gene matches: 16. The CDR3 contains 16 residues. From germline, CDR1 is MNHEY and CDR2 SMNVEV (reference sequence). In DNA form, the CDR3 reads TGTGCCAGTTCCTTATTTCCTAGCGGGAGATCAGACGAGCAGTACTTC. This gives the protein CASSLFPSGRSDEQYF.

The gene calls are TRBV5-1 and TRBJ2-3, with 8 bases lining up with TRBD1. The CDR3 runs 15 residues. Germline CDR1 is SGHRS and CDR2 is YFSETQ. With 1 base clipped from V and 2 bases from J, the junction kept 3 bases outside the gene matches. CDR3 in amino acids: CASSLTGGLTDTQYF. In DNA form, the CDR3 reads TGCGCCAGCAGCTTGACAGGGGGGCTCACAGATACGCAGTATTTT.

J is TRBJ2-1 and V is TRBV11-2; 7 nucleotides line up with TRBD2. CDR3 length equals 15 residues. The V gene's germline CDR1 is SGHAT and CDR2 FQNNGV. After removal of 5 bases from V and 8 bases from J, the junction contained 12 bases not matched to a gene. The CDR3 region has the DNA TGTGCCAGCAGCCTCACTAGCGACCTCCTTGATGAGCAGTTCTTC. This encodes CASSLTSDLLDEQFF.

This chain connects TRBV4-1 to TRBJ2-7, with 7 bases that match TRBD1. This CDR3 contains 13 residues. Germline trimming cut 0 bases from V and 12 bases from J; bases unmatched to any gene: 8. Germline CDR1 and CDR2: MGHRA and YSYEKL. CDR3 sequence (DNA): TGCGCCAGCAGCCAAGAGAGGTCGGGACAGTCGTACTTC. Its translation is CASSQERSGQSYF.

This chain's CDR3 is CASSWDDGNQPQHF. CDR3 nucleotides: TGTGCCAGCAGTTGGGACGACGGCAATCAGCCCCAGCATTTT. The J gene is TRBJ1-5, the V gene TRBV28; tentative D call: TRBD1 (5 bases). The germline CDR1 and CDR2 sequences are MDHEN and SYDVKM. Between the trimmed V and J ends, which lost 4 bases and 2 bases, there was a span of 9 bases. The length of the CDR3 is 14 residues.

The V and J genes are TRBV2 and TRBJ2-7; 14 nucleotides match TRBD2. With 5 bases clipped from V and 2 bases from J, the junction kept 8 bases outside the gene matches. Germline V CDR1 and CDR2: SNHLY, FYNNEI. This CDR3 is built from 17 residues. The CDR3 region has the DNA TGTGCCAGCAGTACGGGACTAGCGGGAGCTTGGGCCTACGAGCAGTACTTC. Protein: CASSTGLAGAWAYEQYF.

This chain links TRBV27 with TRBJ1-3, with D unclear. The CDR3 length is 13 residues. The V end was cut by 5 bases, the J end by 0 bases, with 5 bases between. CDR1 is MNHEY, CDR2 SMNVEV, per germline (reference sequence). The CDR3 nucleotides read TGTGCCAGCAGTGCCGTCTCTGGAAACACCATATATTTT. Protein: CASSAVSGNTIYF.

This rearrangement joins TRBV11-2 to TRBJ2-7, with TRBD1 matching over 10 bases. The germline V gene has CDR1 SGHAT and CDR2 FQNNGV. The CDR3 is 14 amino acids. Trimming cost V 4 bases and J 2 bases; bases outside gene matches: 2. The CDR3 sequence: CASSYGTGAYEQYF. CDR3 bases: TGTGCCAGCAGCTACGGGACAGGGGCCTACGAGCAGTACTTC.

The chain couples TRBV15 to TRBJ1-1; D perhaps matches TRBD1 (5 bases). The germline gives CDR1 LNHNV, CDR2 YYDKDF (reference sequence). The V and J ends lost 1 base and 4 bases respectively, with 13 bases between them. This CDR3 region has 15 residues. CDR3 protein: CATSRGIMGPTEAFF. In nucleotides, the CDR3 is TGTGCCACCAGCAGAGGCATTATGGGGCCCACTGAAGCTTTCTTT.

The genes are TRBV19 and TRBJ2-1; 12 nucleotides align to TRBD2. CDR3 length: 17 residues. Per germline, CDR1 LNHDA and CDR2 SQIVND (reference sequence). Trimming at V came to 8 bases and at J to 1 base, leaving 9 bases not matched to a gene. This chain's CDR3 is CASARTSGIGSYNEQFF. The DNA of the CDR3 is TGTGCCAGTGCTCGGACTAGCGGGATTGGGTCCTACAATGAGCAGTTCTTC.

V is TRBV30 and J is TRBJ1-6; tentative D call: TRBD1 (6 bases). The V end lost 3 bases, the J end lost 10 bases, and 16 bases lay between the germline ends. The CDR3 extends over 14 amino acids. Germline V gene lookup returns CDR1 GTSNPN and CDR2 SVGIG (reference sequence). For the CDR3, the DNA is TGTGCCTGGAGCAGACAGCAGACAGGATCACCCCTCCACTTT. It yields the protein CAWSRQQTGSPLHF.

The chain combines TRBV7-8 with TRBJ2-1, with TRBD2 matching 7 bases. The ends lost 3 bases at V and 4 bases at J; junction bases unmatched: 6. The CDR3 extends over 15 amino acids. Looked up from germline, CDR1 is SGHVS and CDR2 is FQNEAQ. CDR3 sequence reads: CASSFGGGMYNEQFF. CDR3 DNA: TGTGCCAGCAGCTTTGGGGGAGGGATGTACAATGAGCAGTTCTTC.

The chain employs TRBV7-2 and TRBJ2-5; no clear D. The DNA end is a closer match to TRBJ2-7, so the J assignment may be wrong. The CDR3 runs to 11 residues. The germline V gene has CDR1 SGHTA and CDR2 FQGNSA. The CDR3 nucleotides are TGTGCCAGCAGTAATCATAACGAGCAGTACTTC. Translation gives CASSNHNEQYF.

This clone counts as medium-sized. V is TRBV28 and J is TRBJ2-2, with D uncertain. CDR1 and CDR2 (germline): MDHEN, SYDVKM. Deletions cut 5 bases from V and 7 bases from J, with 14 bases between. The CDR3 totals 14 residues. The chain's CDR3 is CASSPHSGNGELFF. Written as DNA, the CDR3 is TGTGCCAGCAGTCCACATTCGGGTAACGGGGAGCTGTTTTTT.

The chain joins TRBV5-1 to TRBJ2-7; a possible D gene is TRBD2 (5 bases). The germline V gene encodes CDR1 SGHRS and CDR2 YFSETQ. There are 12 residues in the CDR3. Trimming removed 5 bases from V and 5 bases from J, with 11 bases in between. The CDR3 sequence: CASRGRENEQYF. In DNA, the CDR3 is TGCGCCAGCAGAGGCCGGGAAAACGAGCAGTACTTC.

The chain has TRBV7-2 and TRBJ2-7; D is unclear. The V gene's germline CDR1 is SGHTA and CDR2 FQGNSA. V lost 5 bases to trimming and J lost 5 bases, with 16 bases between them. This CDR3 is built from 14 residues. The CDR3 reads CASSPKRSLHEQYF. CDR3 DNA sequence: TGTGCCAGCAGCCCAAAAAGAAGTTTACACGAGCAGTACTTC.

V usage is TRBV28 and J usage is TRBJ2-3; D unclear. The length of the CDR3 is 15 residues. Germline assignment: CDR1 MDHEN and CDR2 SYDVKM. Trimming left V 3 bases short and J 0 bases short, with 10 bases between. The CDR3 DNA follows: TGTGCCAGCAGTTTCCCAGCGCTCAGCACAGATACGCAGTATTTT. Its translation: CASSFPALSTDTQYF. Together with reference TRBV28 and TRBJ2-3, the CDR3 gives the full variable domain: DVKVTQSSRYLVKRTGEKVFLECVQDMDHENMFWYRQDPGLGLRLIYFSYDVKMKEKGDIPEGYSVSREKKERFSLILESASTNQTSMYLCASSFPALSTDTQYFGPGTRLTVL.

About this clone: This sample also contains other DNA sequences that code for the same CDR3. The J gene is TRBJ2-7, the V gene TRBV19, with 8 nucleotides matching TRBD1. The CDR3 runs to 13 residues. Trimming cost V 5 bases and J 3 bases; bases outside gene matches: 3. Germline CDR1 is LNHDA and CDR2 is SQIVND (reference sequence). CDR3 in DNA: TGTGCCAGTAGTTCCGGACAGGGCTACGAGCAGTACTTC. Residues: CASSSGQGYEQYF.

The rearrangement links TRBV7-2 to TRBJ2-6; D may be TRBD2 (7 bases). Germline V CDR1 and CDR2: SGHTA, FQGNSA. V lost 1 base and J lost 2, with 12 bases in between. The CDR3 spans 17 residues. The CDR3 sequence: CASSLVGGGAGANVLTF. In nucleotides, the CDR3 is TGTGCCAGCAGCTTAGTAGGGGGGGGCGCTGGGGCCAACGTCCTGACTTTC.

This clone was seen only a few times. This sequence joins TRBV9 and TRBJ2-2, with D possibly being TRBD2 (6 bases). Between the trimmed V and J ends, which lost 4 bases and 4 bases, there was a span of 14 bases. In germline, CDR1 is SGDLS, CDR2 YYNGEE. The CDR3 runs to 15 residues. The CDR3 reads CASSPRDSSTGELFF. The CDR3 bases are TGTGCCAGCAGCCCCCGGGACTCCTCCACCGGGGAGCTGTTTTTT.

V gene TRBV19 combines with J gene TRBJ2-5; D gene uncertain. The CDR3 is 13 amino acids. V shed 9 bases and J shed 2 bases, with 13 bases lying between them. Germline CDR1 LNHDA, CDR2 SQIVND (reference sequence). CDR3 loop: CASSWAIQETQYF. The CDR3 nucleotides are TGTGCCAGCAGCTGGGCCATTCAAGAGACCCAGTACTTC.

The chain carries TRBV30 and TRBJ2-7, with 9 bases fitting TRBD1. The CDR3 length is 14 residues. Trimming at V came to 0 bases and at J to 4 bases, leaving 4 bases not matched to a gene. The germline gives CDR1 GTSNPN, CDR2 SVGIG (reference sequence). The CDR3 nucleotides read TGTGCCTGGAGTGTCGGGACAGGGTTGTACGAGCAGTACTTC. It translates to CAWSVGTGLYEQYF.